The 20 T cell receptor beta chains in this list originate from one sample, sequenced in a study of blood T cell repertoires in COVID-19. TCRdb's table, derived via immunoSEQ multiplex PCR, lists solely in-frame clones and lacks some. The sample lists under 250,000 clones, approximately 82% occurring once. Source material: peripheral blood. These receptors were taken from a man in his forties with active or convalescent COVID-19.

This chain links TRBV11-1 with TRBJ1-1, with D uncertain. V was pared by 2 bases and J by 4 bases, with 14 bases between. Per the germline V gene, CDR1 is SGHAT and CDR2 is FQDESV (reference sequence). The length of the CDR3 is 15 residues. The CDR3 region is CASSLIGPAGTEAFF. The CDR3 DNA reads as TGTGCCAGCAGCTTAATTGGACCGGCGGGCACTGAAGCTTTCTTT.

The CDR3 region has the DNA TGTGCCAGTAGTATAGTCCGTGGCAATCAGCCCCAGCATTTT. Translating gives CASSIVRGNQPQHF. This chain joins TRBV19 and TRBJ1-5; D unclear. The CDR3 extends over 14 amino acids. V lost 1 base and J 2 bases, leaving 6 bases between the germline ends. CDR1 is LNHDA and CDR2 is SQIVND in the germline V gene (reference sequence).

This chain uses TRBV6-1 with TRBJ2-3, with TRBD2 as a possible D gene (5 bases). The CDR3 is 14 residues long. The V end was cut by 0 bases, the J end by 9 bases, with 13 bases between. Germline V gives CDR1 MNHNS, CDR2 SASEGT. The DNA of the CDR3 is TGTGCCAGCAGTGAAGCGCCCGGAGGAGCCACGCAGTATTTT. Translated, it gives CASSEAPGGATQYF.

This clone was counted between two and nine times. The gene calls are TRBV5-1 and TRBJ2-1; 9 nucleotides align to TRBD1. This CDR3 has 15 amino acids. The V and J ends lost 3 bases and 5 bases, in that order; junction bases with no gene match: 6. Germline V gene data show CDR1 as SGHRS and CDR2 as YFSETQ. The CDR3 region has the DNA TGCGCCAGCAGCTCCTGGGACAGGGCTCACAATGAGCAGTTCTTC. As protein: CASSSWDRAHNEQFF. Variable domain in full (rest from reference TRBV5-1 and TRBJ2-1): KAGVTQTPRYLIKTRGQQVTLSCSPISGHRSVSWYQQTPGQGLQFLFEYFSETQRNKGNFPGRFSGRQFSNSRSEMNVSTLELGDSALYLCASSSWDRAHNEQFFGPGTRLTVL.

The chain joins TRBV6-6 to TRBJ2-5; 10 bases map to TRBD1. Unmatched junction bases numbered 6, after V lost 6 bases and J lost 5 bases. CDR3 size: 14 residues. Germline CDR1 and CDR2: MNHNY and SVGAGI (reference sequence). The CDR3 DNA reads TGTGCCAGCAGCGGACAGGGGGTCCGCGAGACCCAGTACTTC. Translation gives CASSGQGVRETQYF.

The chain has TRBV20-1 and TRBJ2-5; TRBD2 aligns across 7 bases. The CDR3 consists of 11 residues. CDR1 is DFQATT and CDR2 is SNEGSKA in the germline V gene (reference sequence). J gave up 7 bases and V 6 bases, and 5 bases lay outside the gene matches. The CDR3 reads CSARTSRTQYF. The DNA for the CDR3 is TGCAGTGCCAGGACTAGTCGGACCCAGTACTTC.

The CDR3 loop reads CASSLRGGLGRNTIYF. The DNA for the CDR3 is TGTGCCAGCAGTTTGCGGGGAGGTTTAGGGAGAAACACCATATATTTT. The chain employs TRBV28 and TRBJ1-3; D remains unclear. V was shortened by 3 bases and J by 5 bases, with 17 bases between the two germline ends. There are 16 residues in the CDR3. The germline gives CDR1 MDHEN, CDR2 SYDVKM.

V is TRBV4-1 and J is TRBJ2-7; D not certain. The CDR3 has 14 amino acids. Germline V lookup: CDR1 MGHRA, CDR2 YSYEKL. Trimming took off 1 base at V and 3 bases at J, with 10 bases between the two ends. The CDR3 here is CASSQGSGYYEQYF. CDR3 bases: TGCGCCAGCAGCCAAGGGTCGGGTTACTACGAGCAGTACTTC.

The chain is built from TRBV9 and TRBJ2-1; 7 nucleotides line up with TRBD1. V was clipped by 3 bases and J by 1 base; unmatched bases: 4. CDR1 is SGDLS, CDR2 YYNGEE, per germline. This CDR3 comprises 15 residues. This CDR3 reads CASSEQGFSYNEQFF. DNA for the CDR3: TGTGCCAGCAGCGAACAGGGGTTTTCCTACAATGAGCAGTTCTTC.

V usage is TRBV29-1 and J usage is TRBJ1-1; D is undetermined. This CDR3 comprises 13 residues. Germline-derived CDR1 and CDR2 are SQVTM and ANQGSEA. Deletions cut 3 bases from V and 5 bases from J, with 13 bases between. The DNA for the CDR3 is TGCAGCGTTGAGGCCCTCACGGGGACTGAAGCTTTCTTT. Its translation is CSVEALTGTEAFF.

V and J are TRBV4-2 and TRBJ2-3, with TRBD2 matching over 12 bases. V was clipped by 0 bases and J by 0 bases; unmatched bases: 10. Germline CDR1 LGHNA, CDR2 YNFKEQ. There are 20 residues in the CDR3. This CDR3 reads CASSQEASGGVPSSTDTQYF. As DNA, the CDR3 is TGTGCCAGCAGCCAAGAGGCTAGCGGGGGGGTCCCGTCTAGCACAGATACGCAGTATTTT.

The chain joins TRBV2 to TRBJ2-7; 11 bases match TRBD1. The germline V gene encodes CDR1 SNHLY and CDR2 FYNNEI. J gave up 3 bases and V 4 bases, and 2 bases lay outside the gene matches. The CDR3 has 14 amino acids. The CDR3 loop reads CASSVGTGGYEQYF. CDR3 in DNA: TGTGCCAGCAGTGTAGGGACAGGGGGCTACGAGCAGTACTTC. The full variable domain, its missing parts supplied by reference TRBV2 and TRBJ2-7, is EPEVTQTPSHQVTQMGQEVILRCVPISNHLYFYWYRQILGQKVEFLVSFYNNEISEKSEIFDDQFSVERPDGSNFTLKIRSTKLEDSAMYFCASSVGTGGYEQYFGPGTRLTVT.

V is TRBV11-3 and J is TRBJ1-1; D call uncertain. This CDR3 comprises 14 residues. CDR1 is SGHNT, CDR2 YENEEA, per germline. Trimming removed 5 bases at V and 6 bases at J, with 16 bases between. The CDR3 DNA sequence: TGTGCCAGCAGCCTACGCGGGAGGTCTTCTGAAGCTTTCTTT. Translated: CASSLRGRSSEAFF.

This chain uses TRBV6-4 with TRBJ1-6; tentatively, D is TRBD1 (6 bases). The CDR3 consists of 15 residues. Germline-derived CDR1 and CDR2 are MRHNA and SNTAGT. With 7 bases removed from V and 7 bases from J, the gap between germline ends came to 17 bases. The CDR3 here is CASTADSFGNSPLHF. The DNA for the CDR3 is TGTGCCAGCACGGCGGACAGTTTTGGGAATTCACCCCTCCACTTT.

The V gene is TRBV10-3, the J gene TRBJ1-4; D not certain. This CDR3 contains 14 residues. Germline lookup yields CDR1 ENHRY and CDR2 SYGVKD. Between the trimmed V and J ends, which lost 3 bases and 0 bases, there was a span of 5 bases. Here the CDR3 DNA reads TGTGCCATCAGTGACGGGGCAACTAATGAAAAACTGTTTTTT. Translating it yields CAISDGATNEKLFF.

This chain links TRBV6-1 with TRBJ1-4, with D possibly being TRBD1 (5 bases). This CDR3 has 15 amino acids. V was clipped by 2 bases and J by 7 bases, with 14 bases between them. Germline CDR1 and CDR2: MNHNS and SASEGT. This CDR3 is CASSEREGIAEKLFF. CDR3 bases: TGTGCCAGCAGTGAAAGGGAGGGGATTGCTGAAAAACTGTTTTTT.

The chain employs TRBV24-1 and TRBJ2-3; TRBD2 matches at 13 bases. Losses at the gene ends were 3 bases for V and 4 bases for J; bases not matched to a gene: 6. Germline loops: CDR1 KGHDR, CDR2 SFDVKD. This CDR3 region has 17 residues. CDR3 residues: CATSDNGLAGDADTQYF. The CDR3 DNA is TGTGCCACCAGTGATAACGGACTAGCGGGAGACGCAGATACGCAGTATTTT.

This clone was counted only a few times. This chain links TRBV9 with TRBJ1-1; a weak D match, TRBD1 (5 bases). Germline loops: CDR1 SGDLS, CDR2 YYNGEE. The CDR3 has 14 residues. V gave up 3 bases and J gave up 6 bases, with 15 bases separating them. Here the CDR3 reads CASSAGRGFAEAFF. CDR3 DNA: TGTGCCAGCAGCGCTGGAAGGGGATTCGCTGAAGCTTTCTTT. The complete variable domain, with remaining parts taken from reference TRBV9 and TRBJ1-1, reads DSGVTQTPKHLITATGQRVTLRCSPRSGDLSVYWYQQSLDQGLQFLIQYYNGEERAKGNILERFSAQQFPDLHSELNLSSLELGDSALYFCASSAGRGFAEAFFGQGTRLTVV.

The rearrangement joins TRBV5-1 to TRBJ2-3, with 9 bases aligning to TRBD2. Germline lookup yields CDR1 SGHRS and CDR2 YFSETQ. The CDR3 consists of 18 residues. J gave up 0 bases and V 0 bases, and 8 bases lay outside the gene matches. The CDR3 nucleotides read TGCGCCAGCAGCTTGGCTAGCGGGACACCCTATAGCACAGATACGCAGTATTTT. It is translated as CASSLASGTPYSTDTQYF. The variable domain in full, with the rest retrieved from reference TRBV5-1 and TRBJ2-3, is KAGVTQTPRYLIKTRGQQVTLSCSPISGHRSVSWYQQTPGQGLQFLFEYFSETQRNKGNFPGRFSGRQFSNSRSEMNVSTLELGDSALYLCASSLASGTPYSTDTQYFGPGTRLTVL.

DNA for the CDR3: TGTGCCAGCAGCCAGGACAGGGGAGGACGGCCCCAGCATTTT. Encoded protein: CASSQDRGGRPQHF. This chain links TRBV3-1 (or the pseudogene TRBV3-2) with TRBJ1-5, with 9 bases lining up with TRBD1. CDR3 size: 14 residues. The V segment lost 3 bases and the J segment 9 bases; nucleotides outside the gene matches: 6. Germline values: CDR1 LGHDT, CDR2 YNNKEL (reference sequence).